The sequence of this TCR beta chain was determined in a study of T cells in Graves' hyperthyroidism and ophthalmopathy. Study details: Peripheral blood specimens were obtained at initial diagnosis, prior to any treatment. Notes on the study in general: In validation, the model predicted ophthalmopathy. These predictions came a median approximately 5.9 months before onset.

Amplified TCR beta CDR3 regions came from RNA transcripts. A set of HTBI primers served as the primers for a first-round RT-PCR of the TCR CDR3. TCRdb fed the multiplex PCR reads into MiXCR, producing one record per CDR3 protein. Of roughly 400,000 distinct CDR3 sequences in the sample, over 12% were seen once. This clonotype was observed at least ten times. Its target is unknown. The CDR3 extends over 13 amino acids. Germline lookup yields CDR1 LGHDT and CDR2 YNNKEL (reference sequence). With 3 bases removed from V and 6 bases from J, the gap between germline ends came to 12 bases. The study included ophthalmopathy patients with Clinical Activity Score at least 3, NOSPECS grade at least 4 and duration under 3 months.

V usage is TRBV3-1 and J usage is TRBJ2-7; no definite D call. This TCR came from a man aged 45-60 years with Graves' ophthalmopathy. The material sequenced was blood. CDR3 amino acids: CASSQRTPSEQYF. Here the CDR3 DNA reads TGTGCCAGCAGCCAGAGAACACCAAGCGAGCAGTACTTC.